This T cell receptor beta chain was captured by sequencing in a study of CD8 T cells in ankylosing spondylitis. Study outcomes and limitations: Before this, some motif variants had been reported in reactive arthritis synovial fluid and blood. Within ankylosing spondylitis blood, a TCR beta motif made up of several highly homologous variants appeared to be characteristic. Within peripheral blood, clones linked to disease were CD8+ and relatively rare.

In this sample, this clonotype turned up many times. The antigen remains unidentified. V lost 2 bases to trimming and J lost 7 bases, with 9 bases between them. The CDR3 consists of 13 residues. The germline V gene encodes CDR1 SGHAT and CDR2 FQNNGV. A quantitative 5'-RACE method, one with molecular barcodes, was used to make TCR beta libraries. Via MiXCR, TCRdb re-called the 5' RACE reads, giving one row per CDR3 protein. The data show about 36,000 distinct CDR3 sequences, 13% seen once. The rearrangement uses TRBV11-2 and TRBJ2-1; no firm D call. The sequence came from a male donor with ankylosing spondylitis. Sequenced sample: synovial fluid, either unsorted or a sorted T cell fraction (not recorded which). The CDR3 region has the DNA TGTGCCAGCAGCTTAAGGGCAAAAAATGAGCAGTTCTTC. Translating gives CASSLRAKNEQFF.